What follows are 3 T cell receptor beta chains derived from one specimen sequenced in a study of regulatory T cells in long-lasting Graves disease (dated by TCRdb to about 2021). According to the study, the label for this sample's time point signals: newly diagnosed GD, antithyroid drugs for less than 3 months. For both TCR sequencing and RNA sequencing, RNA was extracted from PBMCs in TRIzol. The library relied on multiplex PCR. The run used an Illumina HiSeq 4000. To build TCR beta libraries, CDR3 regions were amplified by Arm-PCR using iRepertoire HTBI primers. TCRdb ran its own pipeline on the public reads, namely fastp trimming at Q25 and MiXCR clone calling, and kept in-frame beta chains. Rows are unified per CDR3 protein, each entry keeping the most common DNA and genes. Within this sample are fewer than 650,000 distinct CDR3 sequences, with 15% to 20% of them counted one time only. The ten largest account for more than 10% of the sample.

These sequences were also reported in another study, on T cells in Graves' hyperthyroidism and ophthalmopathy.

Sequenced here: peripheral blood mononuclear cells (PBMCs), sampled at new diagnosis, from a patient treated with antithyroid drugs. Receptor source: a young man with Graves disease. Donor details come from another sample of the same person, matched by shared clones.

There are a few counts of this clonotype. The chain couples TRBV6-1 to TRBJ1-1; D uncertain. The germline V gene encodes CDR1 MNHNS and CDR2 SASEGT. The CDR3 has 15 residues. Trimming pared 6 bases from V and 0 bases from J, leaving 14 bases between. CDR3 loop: CASSFGIIMNTEAFF. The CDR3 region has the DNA TGTGCCAGCAGCTTCGGGATAATAATGAACACTGAAGCTTTCTTT.

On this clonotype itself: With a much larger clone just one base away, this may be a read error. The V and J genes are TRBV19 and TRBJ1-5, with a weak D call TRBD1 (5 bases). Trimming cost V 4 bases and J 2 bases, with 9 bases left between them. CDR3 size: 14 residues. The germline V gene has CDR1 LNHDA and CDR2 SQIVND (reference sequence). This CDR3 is CASSTIRGNQPQHF. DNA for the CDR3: TGTGCCAGTAGTACGATCAGGGGCAATCAGCCCCAGCATTTT.

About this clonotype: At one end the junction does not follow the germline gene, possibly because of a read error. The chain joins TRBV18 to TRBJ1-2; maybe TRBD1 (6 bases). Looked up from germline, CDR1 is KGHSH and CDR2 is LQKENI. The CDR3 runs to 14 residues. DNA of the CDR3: TGTGCCAGCTCGTTGACAGGTCAGGACTATGACTACACCTTC. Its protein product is CASSLTGQDYDYTF.